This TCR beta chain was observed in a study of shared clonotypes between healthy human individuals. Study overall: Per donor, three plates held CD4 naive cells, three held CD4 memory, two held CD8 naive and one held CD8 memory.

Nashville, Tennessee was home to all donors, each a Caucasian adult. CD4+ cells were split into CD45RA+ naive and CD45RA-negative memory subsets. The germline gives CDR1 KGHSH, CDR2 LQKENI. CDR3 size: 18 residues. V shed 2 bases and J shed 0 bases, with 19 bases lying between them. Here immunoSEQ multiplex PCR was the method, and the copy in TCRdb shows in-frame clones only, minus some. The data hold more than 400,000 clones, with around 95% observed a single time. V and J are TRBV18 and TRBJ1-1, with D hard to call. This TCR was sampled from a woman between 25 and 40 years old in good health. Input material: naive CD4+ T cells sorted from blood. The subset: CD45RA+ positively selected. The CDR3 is CASSPGSSLGRMNTEAFF. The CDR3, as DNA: TGTGCCAGCTCACCAGGTAGCAGCTTAGGTAGGATGAACACTGAAGCTTTCTTT.